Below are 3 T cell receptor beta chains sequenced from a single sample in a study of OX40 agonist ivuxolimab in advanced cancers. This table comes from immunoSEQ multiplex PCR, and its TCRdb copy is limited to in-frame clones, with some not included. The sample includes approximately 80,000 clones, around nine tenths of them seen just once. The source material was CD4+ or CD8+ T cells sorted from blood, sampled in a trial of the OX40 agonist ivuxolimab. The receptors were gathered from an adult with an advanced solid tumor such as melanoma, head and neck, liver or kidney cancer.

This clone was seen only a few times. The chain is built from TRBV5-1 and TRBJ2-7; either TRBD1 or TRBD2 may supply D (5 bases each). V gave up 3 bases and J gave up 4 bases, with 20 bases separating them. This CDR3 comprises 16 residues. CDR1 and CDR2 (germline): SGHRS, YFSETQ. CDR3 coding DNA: TGCGCCAGCAGCTCGGGCGGTGGTGGGGGAAGATACGAGCAGTACTTC. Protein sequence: CASSSGGGGGRYEQYF.

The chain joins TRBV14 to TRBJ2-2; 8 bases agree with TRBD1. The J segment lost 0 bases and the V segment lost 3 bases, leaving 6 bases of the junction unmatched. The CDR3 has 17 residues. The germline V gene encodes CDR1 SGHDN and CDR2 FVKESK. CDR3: CASSHGGTGPNTGELFF. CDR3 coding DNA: TGTGCCAGCAGCCATGGGGGGACAGGACCGAACACCGGGGAGCTGTTTTTT.

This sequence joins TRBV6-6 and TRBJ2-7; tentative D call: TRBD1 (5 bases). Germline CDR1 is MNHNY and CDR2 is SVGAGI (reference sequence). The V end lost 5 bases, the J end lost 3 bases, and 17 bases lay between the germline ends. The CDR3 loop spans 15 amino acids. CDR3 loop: CASSIVTQGSYEQYF. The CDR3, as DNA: TGTGCCAGCAGTATAGTGACCCAGGGAAGCTACGAGCAGTACTTC.